This entry lists 2 T cell receptor beta chains sequenced from one sample in a study of T cells in women clearing cervical HPV infection. Assay used: immunoSEQ multiplex PCR; TCRdb lists only in-frame clones, some missing. The sample includes around 33,000 clones. The sample consisted of blood buffy coat. The receptors derive from a woman aged 18 to 69 with a cervical HPV16 infection that either progressed to CIN3+ or cleared (not recorded which).

A word on this clone: The read finishes 3 residues shy of the CDR3 end, and the germline J gene is used to complete it. The chain uses TRBV5-1 and TRBJ2-2; 7 bases map to TRBD1. J lost 5 bases, V lost 4 bases, and 5 bases had no gene match. The CDR3 is made up of 14 amino acids. Germline V gives CDR1 SGHRS, CDR2 YFSETQ. This CDR3 is CASSDRDATGELFF. Incomplete CDR3 DNA: TGCGCCAGCAGCGACAGGGATGCAACCGGGGAG. Full variable domain (remainder filled in from reference TRBV5-1 and TRBJ2-2): KAGVTQTPRYLIKTRGQQVTLSCSPISGHRSVSWYQQTPGQGLQFLFEYFSETQRNKGNFPGRFSGRQFSNSRSEMNVSTLELGDSALYLCASSDRDATGELFFGEGSRLTVL.

In regard to this clone: The read falls 3 residues short of the CDR3 end, and the missing part is taken from the germline J gene. J is TRBJ2-5 and V is TRBV20-1; TRBD1 agrees at 9 bases. This CDR3 region has 14 residues. J lost 5 bases, V lost 2 bases, and 6 bases had no gene match. Germline V gives CDR1 DFQATT, CDR2 SNEGSKA (reference sequence). CDR3 residues: CSARPGQGMETQYF. The sequenced CDR3 bases are TGCAGTGCTAGACCCGGACAGGGGATGGAGACC.